This TCR beta chain was identified during a study of blood T cell repertoires in COVID-19. About the study: The cDNA or gDNA used as material had been derived from T cells, B-cell-depleted T cells, or PBMCs.

Data came from immunoSEQ multiplex PCR; TCRdb stores just in-frame clones and leaves some out. The data show approximately 93,000 clones, 75% to 90% seen once. The CDR3 extends over 12 amino acids. Germline-derived CDR1 and CDR2 are KGHSH and LQKENI. Trimming removed 3 bases from V and 4 bases from J, with 5 bases in between. This sequence joins TRBV18 and TRBJ2-3; D is possibly TRBD2 (5 bases). Sequencing was carried out using peripheral blood. This receptor was identified in a human donor in a cohort sampled during active COVID-19. CDR3 coding DNA: TGTGCCAGCTCACCGAGGGCAGATACGCAGTATTTT. It specifies CASSPRADTQYF.